The clone carrying this TCR beta chain was seen a few times. Antigen: not known. Germline CDR1 reads KGHDR; CDR2 reads SFDVKD. The CDR3 extends over 14 amino acids. V lost 3 bases to trimming and J lost 3 bases, with 8 bases between them. This record comes from a study of T-cell reconstitution after alpha-beta-depleted transplantation in children. Study-level results: There were reportedly several hundred expanded graft clones from which alpha-beta T cells came about two months after transplant.

It was with unique molecular identifiers that the TCRbeta library was prepared. TCRdb re-called the PCR reads through MiXCR, storing one row per CDR3 protein. The data contain about 78,000 distinct CDR3 sequences, 13% to 15% of them singletons. This TCR was recovered from a male patient between 2 and 9 years old who had a stem cell transplant for acute lymphoblastic leukemia, so the T cells may come from the graft donor. The chain couples TRBV24-1 to TRBJ2-1; no definite D call. This specimen consisted of PBMCs, mostly from graft donor cells, obtained 180 days after TCRalphabeta/CD19-depleted stem cell transplant. DNA of the CDR3: TGTGCCACCAGTGATCCAGCACGCTACAATGAGCAGTTCTTC. Protein: CATSDPARYNEQFF.